Below, 9 T cell receptor beta chains from the same sample are listed, as sequenced in a study of T-cell reconstitution after alpha-beta-depleted transplantation in children. A library of TCRbeta sequences, prepared with unique molecular identifiers, was generated. Each CDR3 protein is one row after TCRdb ran MiXCR on the PCR reads. In the table there are 250,000 to 350,000 distinct CDR3 sequences, roughly 9.5% of which are singletons. Here the sequenced sample was PBMCs from the stem cell graft donor, taken from the stem cell graft. The receptors come from a human donor who donated a stem cell graft to a child with SCID.

The chain has TRBV12-3 or TRBV12-4 and TRBJ1-2; D is uncertain. This CDR3 is built from 15 residues. Trimming removed 1 base from V and 3 bases from J, with 12 bases in between. CDR3 DNA sequence: TGTGCCAGCAGTTTAGGCGGCAGCCTACACTATGGCTACACCTTC. This encodes CASSLGGSLHYGYTF.

The chain has TRBV7-9 and TRBJ2-7, with a possible D match to TRBD2 (7 bases). The germline gives CDR1 SEHNR, CDR2 FQNEAQ (reference sequence). The CDR3 is 15 amino acids. V was trimmed by 1 base and J by 0 bases, leaving 10 bases between them. The CDR3 nucleotides read TGTGCCAGCAGCTTAGTTCGGGGGGCCTCCTACGAGCAGTACTTC. Its translation: CASSLVRGASYEQYF.

The CDR3 DNA follows: TGTGCCAGCCGCCCCCTGGGACGGACGTCGGATACGCAGTATTTT. Translating gives CASRPLGRTSDTQYF. The gene calls are TRBV12-3 or TRBV12-4 and TRBJ2-3, with D perhaps being TRBD1 or TRBD2 (5 bases each). CDR3 length equals 15 residues. The ends were cut back, 8 bases at V and 6 bases at J, with 21 bases in the middle.

This clonotype was seen only a few times. The J gene is TRBJ1-1, the V gene TRBV4-1; no clear D gene. The CDR3 totals 13 residues. Per germline, CDR1 MGHRA and CDR2 YSYEKL. Trimming pared 0 bases from V and 5 bases from J, leaving 7 bases between. The CDR3 nucleotides are TGCGCCAGCAGCCAAGAAAGAGTGACTGAAGCTTTCTTT. The encoded protein is CASSQERVTEAFF.

This clonotype turned up a few times. The V gene is TRBV11-2, the J gene TRBJ2-7; possible D gene TRBD2, 5 bases. The V and J ends lost 0 bases and 3 bases respectively, with 12 bases between them. The germline CDR1 and CDR2 sequences are SGHAT and FQNNGV. The CDR3 runs to 15 residues. DNA of the CDR3: TGTGCCAGCAGCTTAGATCCGGGGATCCTCTACGAGCAGTACTTC. It codes for CASSLDPGILYEQYF.

The gene calls are TRBV18 and TRBJ2-5, with TRBD2 matching over 9 bases. The V segment lost 2 bases and the J segment 5 bases; nucleotides outside the gene matches: 9. CDR1 and CDR2 (germline): KGHSH, LQKENI. The CDR3 is made up of 16 amino acids. The CDR3 DNA reads as TGTGCCAGCTCACCAGGACTAGCGCCCGGAATGGAGACCCAGTACTTC. Amino acid sequence: CASSPGLAPGMETQYF. Using reference TRBV18 and TRBJ2-5 for the parts outside the CDR3, the full variable domain is NAGVMQNPRHLVRRRGQEARLRCSPMKGHSHVYWYRQLPEEGLKFMVYLQKENIIDESGMPKERFSAEFPKEGPSILRIQQVVRGDSAAYFCASSPGLAPGMETQYFGPGTRLLVL.

The V call is TRBV16, the J call TRBJ2-7, with 7 bases identical to TRBD1. Per germline, CDR1 KGHSY and CDR2 FQNENV. V lost 5 bases and J lost 6; bases outside the gene matches: 4. This CDR3 region has 12 residues. The CDR3 nucleotides are TGTGCCAGCAGCACACAGGGGATCGAGCAGTACTTC. Encoded protein: CASSTQGIEQYF.

This chain uses TRBV6-1 with TRBJ2-1, with D maybe TRBD2 (5 bases). Germline CDR1 is MNHNS and CDR2 is SASEGT. V lost 2 bases to trimming and J lost 12 bases, with 17 bases between them. This CDR3 has 14 residues. This chain's CDR3 is CASSESDYRDRQFF. In nucleotides, the CDR3 is TGTGCCAGCAGTGAATCTGACTACCGGGATCGGCAGTTCTTC.

This clonotype was observed many times. The rearrangement joins TRBV6-5 to TRBJ2-1, with D possibly being TRBD1 or TRBD2 (5 bases each). V was trimmed by 2 bases and J by 2 bases, leaving 7 bases between them. CDR1 MNHEY and CDR2 SVGAGI come from the germline V gene. The CDR3 totals 14 residues. This CDR3 is CASSYGGTYNEQFF. In nucleotides, the CDR3 is TGTGCCAGCAGTTACGGGGGAACCTACAATGAGCAGTTCTTC.